The next 20 T cell receptor beta chains were all read from a single sample in a study of shared clonotypes between healthy human individuals. Repertoires were generated with immunoSEQ multiplex PCR, while TCRdb's copy carries only in-frame clones and drops some. This sample carries some 660,000 clones, roughly 72% of them seen once, and the ten largest clones take under 2%. Sequenced: memory CD4+ T cells sorted from blood. Indicated subset: CD45RA-negative fraction. The receptor set was obtained from a woman aged 30 to 39 in good health.

In the case of this clone: The sample carries other DNA sequences with the same CDR3. CDR3: CSVGDTGELFF. The CDR3 DNA follows: TGCAGCGTCGGGGACACCGGGGAGCTGTTTTTT. J is TRBJ2-2 and V is TRBV29-1; perhaps TRBD2 as D (5 bases). V was pared by 6 bases and J by 3 bases, with 5 bases between. There are 11 residues in the CDR3. Germline V gives CDR1 SQVTM, CDR2 ANQGSEA.

The chain combines TRBV19 with TRBJ2-2; D may be TRBD1 or TRBD2 (6 bases each). The CDR3 is 13 residues long. The ends were cut back, 10 bases at V and 4 bases at J, with 13 bases in the middle. Germline-derived CDR1 and CDR2 are LNHDA and SQIVND (reference sequence). CDR3 amino acids: CANKGGGTGELFF. The DNA for the CDR3 is TGTGCCAACAAAGGAGGGGGCACCGGGGAGCTGTTTTTT.

The rearrangement joins TRBV5-1 to TRBJ2-7; no clear D. V lost 0 bases, J lost 4 bases, and 8 bases lay in between. The length of the CDR3 is 13 residues. Per germline, CDR1 SGHRS and CDR2 YFSETQ. CDR3 coding DNA: TGCGCCAGCAGCTTGGAGGGAAAGTACGAGCAGTACTTC. It translates to CASSLEGKYEQYF.

This clone appeared a few times. The rearrangement uses TRBV4-1 and TRBJ1-2; D unclear. The CDR3 is made up of 17 amino acids. Between the trimmed V and J ends, which lost 1 base and 1 base, there was a span of 16 bases. In germline, CDR1 is MGHRA, CDR2 YSYEKL. DNA for the CDR3: TGCGCCAGCAGCCAAGGTCGGGCTACCCCTTATAACTATGGCTACACCTTC. This gives the protein CASSQGRATPYNYGYTF.

The rearrangement uses TRBV11-2 and TRBJ2-7; D uncertain. CDR1 SGHAT and CDR2 FQNNGV come from the germline V gene. V gave up 0 bases and J gave up 0 bases, with 6 bases separating them. The CDR3 sequence is 14 residues long. The CDR3 here is CASSLERLSYEQYF. The CDR3 DNA reads as TGTGCCAGCAGCTTAGAAAGACTCTCCTACGAGCAGTACTTC.

This chain connects TRBV7-9 to TRBJ2-5; D gene ambiguous. The germline V gene has CDR1 SEHNR and CDR2 FQNEAQ (reference sequence). The CDR3 sequence is 13 residues long. V was trimmed by 1 base and J by 1 base, leaving 4 bases between them. The CDR3 DNA reads as TGTGCCAGCAGCTTAGATGCCCAAGAGACCCAGTACTTC. This encodes CASSLDAQETQYF.

As regards this clone: Distinct nucleotide sequences in the sample also encode this CDR3. The genes are TRBV18 and TRBJ2-1; D call uncertain. Germline V gene lookup returns CDR1 KGHSH and CDR2 LQKENI. The CDR3 loop spans 11 amino acids. V was trimmed by 4 bases and J by 6 bases, leaving 4 bases between them. CDR3 protein: CASSLGNEQFF. CDR3 sequence (DNA): TGTGCCAGCTCACTGGGCAATGAGCAGTTCTTC.

This chain uses TRBV11-2 with TRBJ1-2; D unclear. The CDR3 has 12 residues. V shed 3 bases and J shed 8 bases, with 10 bases lying between them. CDR1 and CDR2 (germline): SGHAT, FQNNGV. CDR3 nucleotide sequence: TGTGCCAGCAGCTTCACATCATCAGGCTACACCTTC. Residues: CASSFTSSGYTF. The entire variable domain, with the rest obtained from reference TRBV11-2 and TRBJ1-2, is as follows: EAGVAQSPRYKIIEKRQSVAFWCNPISGHATLYWYQQILGQGPKLLIQFQNNGVVDDSQLPKDRFSAERLKGVDSTLKIQPAKLEDSAVYLCASSFTSSGYTFGSGTRLTVV.

This chain joins TRBV7-3 and TRBJ1-2, with TRBD1 matching 7 bases. This CDR3 has 13 amino acids. The V segment lost 4 bases and the J segment 4 bases; nucleotides outside the gene matches: 3. Germline CDR1 is SGHTA and CDR2 is FQGTGA. DNA of the CDR3: TGTGCCAGCAGCTCCTACAGGGGCTATGGCTACACCTTC. Translated: CASSSYRGYGYTF.

The chain links TRBV2 to TRBJ1-3; possible D gene TRBD1, 5 bases. Germline assignment: CDR1 SNHLY and CDR2 FYNNEI. This CDR3 region has 15 residues. Trimming removed 2 bases at V and 4 bases at J, with 12 bases between. The CDR3 is CASSERQFGGNTIYF. The CDR3 nucleotides are TGTGCCAGCAGTGAAAGACAGTTTGGGGGAAACACCATATATTTT.

The chain employs TRBV27 and TRBJ1-1; possible D gene TRBD1, 5 bases. This CDR3 has 14 residues. Deletions cut 2 bases from V and 4 bases from J, with 11 bases between. Germline V lookup: CDR1 MNHEY, CDR2 SMNVEV (reference sequence). The CDR3 bases are TGTGCCAGCAGTTTAACTGGGAGGGGCACTGAAGCTTTCTTT. It encodes CASSLTGRGTEAFF.

A few counts support this clone. The chain uses TRBV4-1 and TRBJ2-2, with D hard to call. Germline V gene sequence: CDR1 MGHRA, CDR2 YSYEKL. This CDR3 is 14 amino acids long. V shed 4 bases and J shed 7 bases, with 13 bases lying between them. In nucleotides, the CDR3 is TGCGCCAGCAGCCCCGATGGAGTCAACGGGGAGCTGTTTTTT. Translating gives CASSPDGVNGELFF.

V and J are TRBV9 and TRBJ2-1, with 7 bases aligning to TRBD2. In germline, CDR1 is SGDLS, CDR2 YYNGEE. This CDR3 has 16 residues. V shed 6 bases, J shed 9 bases, and the junction held 18 bases outside the gene matches. CDR3 residues: CASTRSGMLDFGEQFF. CDR3 bases: TGTGCCAGCACCCGCAGCGGGATGCTGGATTTCGGTGAGCAGTTCTTC.

The genes are TRBV10-2 and TRBJ1-1; no clear D gene. Trimming shortened V by 2 bases and J by 0 bases, and 13 bases separated the two germline ends. In germline, CDR1 is WSHSY, CDR2 SAAADI. The CDR3 covers 16 residues. The CDR3 protein is CASSEGLRNMNTEAFF. The CDR3 coding sequence is TGCGCCAGCAGTGAGGGACTTCGGAACATGAACACTGAAGCTTTCTTT.

The CDR3 here is CSARGTGGLFF. CDR3 sequence (DNA): TGCAGTGCTAGAGGGACAGGCGGACTGTTTTTT. V and J are TRBV20-1 and TRBJ1-4; 7 nucleotides line up with TRBD1. Germline assignment: CDR1 DFQATT and CDR2 SNEGSKA (reference sequence). After removal of 1 base from V and 13 bases from J, the junction contained 3 bases not matched to a gene. This CDR3 has 11 amino acids.

CDR3 DNA sequence: TGTGCCAGCAGTTTTCTCTCGGAGAACAATGAGCAGTTCTTC. This gives the protein CASSFLSENNEQFF. The V and J genes are TRBV27 and TRBJ2-1; D not certain. Germline loops: CDR1 MNHEY, CDR2 SMNVEV (reference sequence). This CDR3 contains 14 residues. Trimming pared 3 bases from V and 5 bases from J, leaving 11 bases between.

This clone was observed a handful of times. The chain uses TRBV9 and TRBJ2-2; D perhaps matches TRBD2 (5 bases). Between the trimmed V and J ends, which lost 3 bases and 0 bases, there was a span of 9 bases. Germline V gives CDR1 SGDLS, CDR2 YYNGEE. This CDR3 has 15 amino acids. CDR3 sequence: CASSERKANTGELFF. CDR3 nucleotide sequence: TGTGCCAGCAGCGAGCGGAAGGCGAACACCGGGGAGCTGTTTTTT.

The chain links TRBV27 to TRBJ2-5, with D uncertain. The CDR3 sequence is 14 residues long. Germline V lookup: CDR1 MNHEY, CDR2 SMNVEV (reference sequence). V was cut by 10 bases and J by 0 bases, with 15 bases left in between. CDR3 amino acids: CATSPHSNQETQYF. CDR3 nucleotides: TGTGCCACTTCTCCCCACTCGAACCAAGAGACCCAGTACTTC.

In this sample, this clone turned up once. The DNA for the CDR3 is TGCGCCAGCAGCTCAGGGGGTAACTATGGCTACACCTTC. It translates to CASSSGGNYGYTF. The genes are TRBV5-1 and TRBJ1-2; 7 bases agree with TRBD1. Trimming at V came to 3 bases and at J to 1 base, leaving 0 bases not matched to a gene. The CDR3 loop spans 13 amino acids. Germline V gene lookup returns CDR1 SGHRS and CDR2 YFSETQ.

The sample holds a few counts of this clone. This rearrangement joins TRBV28 to TRBJ2-1, with 16 bases fitting TRBD2. Germline assignment: CDR1 MDHEN and CDR2 SYDVKM. This CDR3 contains 19 residues. The junction had 9 bases not matched to a gene; V was cut back by 1 base and J by 6 bases. DNA for the CDR3: TGTGCCAGCAGTTTATTCGGGACTAGCGGGAGGGCCAGGCTCAATGAGCAGTTCTTC. As protein: CASSLFGTSGRARLNEQFF.